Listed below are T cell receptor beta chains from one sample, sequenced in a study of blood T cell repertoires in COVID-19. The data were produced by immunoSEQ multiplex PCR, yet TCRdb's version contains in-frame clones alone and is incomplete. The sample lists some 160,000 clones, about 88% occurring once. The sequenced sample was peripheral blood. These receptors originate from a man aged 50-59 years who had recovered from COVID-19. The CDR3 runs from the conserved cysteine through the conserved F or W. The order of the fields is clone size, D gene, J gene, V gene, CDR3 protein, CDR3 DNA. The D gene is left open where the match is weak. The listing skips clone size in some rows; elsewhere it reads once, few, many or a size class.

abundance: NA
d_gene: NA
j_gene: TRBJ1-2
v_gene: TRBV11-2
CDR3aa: CASSPRQDSGYTF
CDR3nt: TGTGCCAGCAGCCCCCGACAAGACAGTGGCTACACCTTC

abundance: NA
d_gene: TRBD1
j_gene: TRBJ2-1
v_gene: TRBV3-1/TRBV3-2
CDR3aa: CASSPTGIEQFF
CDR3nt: TGTGCCAGCAGCCCGACAGGGATCGAGCAGTTCTTC

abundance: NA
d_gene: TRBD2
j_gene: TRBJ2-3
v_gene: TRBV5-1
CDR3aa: CASGLSGRTTDTQYF
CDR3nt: TGCGCCAGCGGACTGAGCGGGAGGACGACAGATACGCAGTATTTT

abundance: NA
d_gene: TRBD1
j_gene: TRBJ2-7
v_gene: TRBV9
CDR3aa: CASSVSQGTGYEQYF
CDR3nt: TGTGCCAGCAGCGTATCACAGGGGACGGGGTACGAGCAGTACTTC

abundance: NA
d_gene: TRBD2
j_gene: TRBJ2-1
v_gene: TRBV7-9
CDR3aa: CASSPRGGLKNEQFF
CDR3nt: TGTGCCAGCAGCCCTCGGGGGGGTCTGAAGAATGAGCAGTTCTTC

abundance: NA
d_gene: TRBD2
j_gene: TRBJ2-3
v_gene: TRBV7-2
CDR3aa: CASSLVPTSGWGTDTQYF
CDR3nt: TGTGCCAGCAGCTTAGTGCCGACTAGCGGGTGGGGCACAGATACGCAGTATTTT

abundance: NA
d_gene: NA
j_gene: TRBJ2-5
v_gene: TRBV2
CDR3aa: CASNPGDGRGETQYF
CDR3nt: TGTGCCAGCAATCCAGGGGACGGTCGCGGAGAGACCCAGTACTTC

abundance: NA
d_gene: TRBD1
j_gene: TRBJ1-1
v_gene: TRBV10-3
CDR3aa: CAISPGTGTAEAFF
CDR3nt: TGTGCCATCAGCCCCGGGACAGGGACCGCTGAAGCTTTCTTT

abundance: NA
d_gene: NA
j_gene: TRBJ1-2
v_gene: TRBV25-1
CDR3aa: CASSGPLERGNGYTF
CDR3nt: TGTGCCAGCAGTGGCCCCCTAGAGAGGGGGAACGGCTACACCTTC

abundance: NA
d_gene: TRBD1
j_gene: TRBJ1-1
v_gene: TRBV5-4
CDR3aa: CASSLDRGTEAFF
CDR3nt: TGTGCCAGCAGCTTGGACAGGGGGACTGAAGCTTTCTTT

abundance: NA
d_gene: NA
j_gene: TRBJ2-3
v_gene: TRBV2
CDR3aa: CASSRAGAGDTQYF
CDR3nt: TGTGCCAGCAGTAGAGCGGGCGCCGGAGATACGCAGTATTTT

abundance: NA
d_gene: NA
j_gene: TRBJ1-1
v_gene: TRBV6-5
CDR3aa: CASSYLSRGGNTEAFF
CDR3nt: TGTGCCAGCAGTTACCTTAGTCGGGGGGGAAACACTGAAGCTTTCTTT

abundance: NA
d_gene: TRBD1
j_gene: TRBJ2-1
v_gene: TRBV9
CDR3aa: CASSETGTGGDNEQFF
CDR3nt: TGTGCCAGCAGTGAAACCGGGACAGGGGGAGACAATGAGCAGTTCTTC

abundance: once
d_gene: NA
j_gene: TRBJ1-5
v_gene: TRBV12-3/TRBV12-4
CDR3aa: CASRTSGVQPQHF
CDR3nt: TGTGCCAGCAGAACTTCAGGGGTCCAGCCCCAGCATTTT

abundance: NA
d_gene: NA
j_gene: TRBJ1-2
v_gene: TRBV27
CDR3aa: CASSFTTGDLGGYTF
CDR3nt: TGTGCCAGCAGTTTCACGACAGGAGACCTTGGTGGCTACACCTTC

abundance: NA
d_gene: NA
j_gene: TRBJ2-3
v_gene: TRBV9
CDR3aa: CASSAEDSSLTDTQYF
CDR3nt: TGTGCCAGCAGCGCCGAGGACAGCTCCCTCACAGATACGCAGTATTTT

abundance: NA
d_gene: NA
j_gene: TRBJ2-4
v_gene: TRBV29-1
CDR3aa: CSVDMYRGGIQYF
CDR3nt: TGCAGCGTTGACATGTACAGGGGAGGTATTCAGTACTTC

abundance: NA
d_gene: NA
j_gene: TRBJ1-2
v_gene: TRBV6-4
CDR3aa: CASSREDYYGYTF
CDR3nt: TGTGCCAGCTCAAGGGAGGACTACTATGGCTACACCTTC

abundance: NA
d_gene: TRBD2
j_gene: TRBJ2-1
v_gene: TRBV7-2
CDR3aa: CASSLRTSGGSYNEQFF
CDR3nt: TGTGCCAGCAGCCTACGGACTAGCGGGGGGTCCTACAATGAGCAGTTCTTC

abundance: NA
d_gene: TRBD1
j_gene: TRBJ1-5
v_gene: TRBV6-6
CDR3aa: CAAMEGGQPQHF
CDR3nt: TGTGCCGCCATGGAAGGGGGCCAGCCCCAGCATTTT

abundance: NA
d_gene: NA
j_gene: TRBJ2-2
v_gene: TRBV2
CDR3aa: CASSRGSNTGELFF
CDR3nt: TGTGCCAGCTCCAGGGGATCGAACACCGGGGAGCTGTTTTTT

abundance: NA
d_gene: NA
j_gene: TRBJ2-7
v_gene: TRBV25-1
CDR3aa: CASSEQGYEQYF
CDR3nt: TGTGCCAGCAGTGAGCAGGGCTACGAGCAGTACTTC

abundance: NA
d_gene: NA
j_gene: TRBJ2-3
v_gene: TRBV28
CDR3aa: CASSLGSAGAITDTQYF
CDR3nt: TGTGCCAGCAGTTTAGGATCCGCAGGGGCTATCACAGATACGCAGTATTTT

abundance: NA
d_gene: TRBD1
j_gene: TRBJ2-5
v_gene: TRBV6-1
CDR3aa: CASSEDPGGRETQYF
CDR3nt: TGTGCCAGCAGTGAAGATCCAGGGGGCCGGGAGACCCAGTACTTC

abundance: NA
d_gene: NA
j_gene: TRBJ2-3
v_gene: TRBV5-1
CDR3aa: CASSLGPGTSRRVDTQYF
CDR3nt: TGCGCCAGCAGCTTGGGACCGGGTACTAGCCGCCGTGTGGATACGCAGTATTTT

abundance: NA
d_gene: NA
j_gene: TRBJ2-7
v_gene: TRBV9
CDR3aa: CASSARGYEQYF
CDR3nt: TGTGCCAGCAGCGCCCGGGGATACGAGCAGTACTTC